This T cell receptor (beta chain) comes out of a study of vaccination and CD4 T cells after COVID-19. Whole-study context: Diagnosis preceded the drawing of post-COVID samples by a median 101 days (range 35 to 161). A median of 72 days (range 14 to 241) separated dose two from the taking of post-vaccine samples.

Cultured CD4+ T cells had their DNA profiled by the Oncomine TCR Beta short-read assay. TCRdb re-analysed the PCR reads in MiXCR, keeping a single row per CDR3 protein. The sample lists 2,000 to 2,500 distinct CDR3 sequences, around 26% occurring once. In its sample, this clonotype was seen a few times. Its specificity is not known. Treatment defined: approximately nine-day PBMC culture with coronavirus spike peptide pools or control peptides (ViraFEST assay). Negative selection recovered the CD4+ T cells once they had spent approximately nine days in culture. This CDR3 spans 13 amino acids. Germline CDR1 reads DFQATT; CDR2 reads SNEGSKA (reference sequence). The ends were cut back, 6 bases at V and 0 bases at J, with 11 bases in the middle.

The chain employs TRBV20-1 and TRBJ1-1, with a possible D match to TRBD1 (6 bases). Here the sequenced sample was CD4+ T cells from blood, cultured in vitro, taken after SARS-CoV-2 vaccination. This TCR was sampled from a human donor who had recovered from COVID-19. This chain's CDR3 is CSAAGQLNTEAFF. The CDR3 nucleotides are TGCAGTGCCGCGGGACAACTGAACACTGAAGCTTTCTTT.